The clone carrying this T cell receptor (beta chain) appeared a few times. The data stem from a study of blood T cells in healthy people across ages. Together with a sample-barcoded 5' primer, a J-beta primer mix was included in a second PCR lasting about 6 to 11 cycles. MiXCR, applied by TCRdb to the 5' RACE reads, yields one record per CDR3 protein. Among approximately 490,000 distinct CDR3 sequences, 24% were seen once, and the ten largest hold 8.7%. Researchers isolated at least 6 million PBMCs per sample. This CDR3 is built from 14 residues. V shed 7 bases, J shed 5 bases, and the junction held 5 bases outside the gene matches. Germline CDR1 reads LGHNT; CDR2 reads FRNRAP. These data also formed part of another study, on T cells of mothers and their children. This second study says: In the second PCR, M1S primer introduced barcodes and 2-4 random bases. In both related and unrelated pairs, TCR recombination output is shaped similarly by thymic selection. No persistent microchimeric T cell clones were detected.

This clonotype was sampled from a boy aged 10-17 years in good health. This sequence joins TRBV12-5 and TRBJ2-2, with 9 bases fitting TRBD1. The sample comprised blood. DNA of the CDR3: TGTGCTAGTGAACGACAGGGGGGGACCGGGGAGCTGTTTTTT. It yields the protein CASERQGGTGELFF.